This T cell receptor beta chain was identified during a study of OX40 agonist ivuxolimab in advanced cancers. Study-level points and caveats: Not determined was the antigen specificity of the expanded peripheral T cells. At 0.1 to 3.0 mg/kg, clonal expansion of CD4+ and CD8+ blood T cells had occurred by week 6.

Germline CDR1 and CDR2: MNHEY and SVGAGI. V was clipped by 2 bases and J by 5 bases, with 7 bases between them. The CDR3 contains 13 residues. Here immunoSEQ multiplex PCR was the method, and the copy in TCRdb shows in-frame clones only, minus some. The sample yields roughly 45,000 clones, more than 75% seen once. For this clone: Its antigen remains unknown.

The receptor was derived from an adult with an advanced solid tumor such as melanoma, head and neck, liver or kidney cancer. Source: CD4+ or CD8+ T cells sorted from blood, taken in a trial of the OX40 agonist ivuxolimab. The J gene is TRBJ1-5, the V gene TRBV6-5; tentative D call: TRBD1 (5 bases). This CDR3 reads CASSYGGHQPQHF. DNA for the CDR3: TGTGCCAGCAGTTACGGGGGTCATCAGCCCCAGCATTTT.